This T cell receptor (beta chain) is drawn from a study of response to subunit inactivated influenza vaccine. TCRdb itself ran the RT-PCR reads through MiXCR, one entry per CDR3 protein. Among hundreds of thousands of distinct CDR3 sequences listed, approximately 10% were seen once. The junction had 10 bases not matched to a gene; V was cut back by 7 bases and J by 5 bases. The CDR3 length is 14 residues. Per the germline V gene, CDR1 is MDHEN and CDR2 is SYDVKM. The data were also submitted as part of a second study, on T cells expressing NK-cell markers. That work contributes: Researchers built TCR beta cDNA using 5'RACE template switching with UMIs. The contribution of dominant NKG2C+ clonotypes to CD8+ T cells in about six donors was roughly 1.0-7.5%. A few donors showed these clonotypes also leading the CD3+CD56-NKG2C+ fraction. Whether expanded NKG2C+ T cell clones were HCMV specific stayed uncertain.

The rearrangement uses TRBV28 and TRBJ2-7, with TRBD1 identical over 8 bases. This clonotype was obtained from a man between 50 and 59 years old who received an inactivated influenza vaccine. Here the sequenced sample was PBMCs from blood, taken on the day of vaccination. The CDR3 sequence is CASTHRQGNNEQYF. In DNA form, the CDR3 reads TGTGCCAGCACCCACAGACAGGGGAATAACGAGCAGTACTTC.